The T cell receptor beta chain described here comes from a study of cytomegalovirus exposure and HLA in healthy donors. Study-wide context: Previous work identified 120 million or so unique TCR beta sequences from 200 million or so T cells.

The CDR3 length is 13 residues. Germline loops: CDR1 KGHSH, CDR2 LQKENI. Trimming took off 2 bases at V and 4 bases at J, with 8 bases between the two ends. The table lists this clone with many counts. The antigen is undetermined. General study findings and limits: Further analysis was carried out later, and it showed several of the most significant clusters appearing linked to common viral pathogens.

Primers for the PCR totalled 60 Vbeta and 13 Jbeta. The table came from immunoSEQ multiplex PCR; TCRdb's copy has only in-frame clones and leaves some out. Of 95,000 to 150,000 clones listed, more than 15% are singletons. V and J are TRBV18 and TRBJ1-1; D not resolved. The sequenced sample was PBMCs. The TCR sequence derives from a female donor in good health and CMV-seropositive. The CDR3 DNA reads TGTGCCAGCTCACCAGGGGAGTTCACTGAAGCTTTCTTT. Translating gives CASSPGEFTEAFF.